This entry is about one TCR beta chain. This record comes from a study of blood T cell repertoires in COVID-19. As for the study in general: Sites in the United States, Italy and Spain provided acute and convalescent COVID-19 samples.

Assay used: immunoSEQ multiplex PCR; TCRdb lists only in-frame clones, some missing. This table has 200,000 to 250,000 clones, approximately 83% appearing once. The study assigned cohorts using participant-reported clinical history. Recovered status in Cohort 3 required two negative PCRs, clearance, or symptom resolution. Germline V CDR1 and CDR2: SQVTM, ANQGSEA. V lost 2 bases and J lost 7, with 11 bases in between. The CDR3 consists of 12 residues. This sequence was found in an older woman who had recovered from COVID-19. The chain has TRBV29-1 and TRBJ1-1, with no clear D. Sequences were obtained from PBMCs or T cells enriched from blood (not recorded which). The CDR3 region has the DNA TGCAGCGTTGAACGGACTGATATTGAAGCTTTCTTT. This translates into CSVERTDIEAFF.